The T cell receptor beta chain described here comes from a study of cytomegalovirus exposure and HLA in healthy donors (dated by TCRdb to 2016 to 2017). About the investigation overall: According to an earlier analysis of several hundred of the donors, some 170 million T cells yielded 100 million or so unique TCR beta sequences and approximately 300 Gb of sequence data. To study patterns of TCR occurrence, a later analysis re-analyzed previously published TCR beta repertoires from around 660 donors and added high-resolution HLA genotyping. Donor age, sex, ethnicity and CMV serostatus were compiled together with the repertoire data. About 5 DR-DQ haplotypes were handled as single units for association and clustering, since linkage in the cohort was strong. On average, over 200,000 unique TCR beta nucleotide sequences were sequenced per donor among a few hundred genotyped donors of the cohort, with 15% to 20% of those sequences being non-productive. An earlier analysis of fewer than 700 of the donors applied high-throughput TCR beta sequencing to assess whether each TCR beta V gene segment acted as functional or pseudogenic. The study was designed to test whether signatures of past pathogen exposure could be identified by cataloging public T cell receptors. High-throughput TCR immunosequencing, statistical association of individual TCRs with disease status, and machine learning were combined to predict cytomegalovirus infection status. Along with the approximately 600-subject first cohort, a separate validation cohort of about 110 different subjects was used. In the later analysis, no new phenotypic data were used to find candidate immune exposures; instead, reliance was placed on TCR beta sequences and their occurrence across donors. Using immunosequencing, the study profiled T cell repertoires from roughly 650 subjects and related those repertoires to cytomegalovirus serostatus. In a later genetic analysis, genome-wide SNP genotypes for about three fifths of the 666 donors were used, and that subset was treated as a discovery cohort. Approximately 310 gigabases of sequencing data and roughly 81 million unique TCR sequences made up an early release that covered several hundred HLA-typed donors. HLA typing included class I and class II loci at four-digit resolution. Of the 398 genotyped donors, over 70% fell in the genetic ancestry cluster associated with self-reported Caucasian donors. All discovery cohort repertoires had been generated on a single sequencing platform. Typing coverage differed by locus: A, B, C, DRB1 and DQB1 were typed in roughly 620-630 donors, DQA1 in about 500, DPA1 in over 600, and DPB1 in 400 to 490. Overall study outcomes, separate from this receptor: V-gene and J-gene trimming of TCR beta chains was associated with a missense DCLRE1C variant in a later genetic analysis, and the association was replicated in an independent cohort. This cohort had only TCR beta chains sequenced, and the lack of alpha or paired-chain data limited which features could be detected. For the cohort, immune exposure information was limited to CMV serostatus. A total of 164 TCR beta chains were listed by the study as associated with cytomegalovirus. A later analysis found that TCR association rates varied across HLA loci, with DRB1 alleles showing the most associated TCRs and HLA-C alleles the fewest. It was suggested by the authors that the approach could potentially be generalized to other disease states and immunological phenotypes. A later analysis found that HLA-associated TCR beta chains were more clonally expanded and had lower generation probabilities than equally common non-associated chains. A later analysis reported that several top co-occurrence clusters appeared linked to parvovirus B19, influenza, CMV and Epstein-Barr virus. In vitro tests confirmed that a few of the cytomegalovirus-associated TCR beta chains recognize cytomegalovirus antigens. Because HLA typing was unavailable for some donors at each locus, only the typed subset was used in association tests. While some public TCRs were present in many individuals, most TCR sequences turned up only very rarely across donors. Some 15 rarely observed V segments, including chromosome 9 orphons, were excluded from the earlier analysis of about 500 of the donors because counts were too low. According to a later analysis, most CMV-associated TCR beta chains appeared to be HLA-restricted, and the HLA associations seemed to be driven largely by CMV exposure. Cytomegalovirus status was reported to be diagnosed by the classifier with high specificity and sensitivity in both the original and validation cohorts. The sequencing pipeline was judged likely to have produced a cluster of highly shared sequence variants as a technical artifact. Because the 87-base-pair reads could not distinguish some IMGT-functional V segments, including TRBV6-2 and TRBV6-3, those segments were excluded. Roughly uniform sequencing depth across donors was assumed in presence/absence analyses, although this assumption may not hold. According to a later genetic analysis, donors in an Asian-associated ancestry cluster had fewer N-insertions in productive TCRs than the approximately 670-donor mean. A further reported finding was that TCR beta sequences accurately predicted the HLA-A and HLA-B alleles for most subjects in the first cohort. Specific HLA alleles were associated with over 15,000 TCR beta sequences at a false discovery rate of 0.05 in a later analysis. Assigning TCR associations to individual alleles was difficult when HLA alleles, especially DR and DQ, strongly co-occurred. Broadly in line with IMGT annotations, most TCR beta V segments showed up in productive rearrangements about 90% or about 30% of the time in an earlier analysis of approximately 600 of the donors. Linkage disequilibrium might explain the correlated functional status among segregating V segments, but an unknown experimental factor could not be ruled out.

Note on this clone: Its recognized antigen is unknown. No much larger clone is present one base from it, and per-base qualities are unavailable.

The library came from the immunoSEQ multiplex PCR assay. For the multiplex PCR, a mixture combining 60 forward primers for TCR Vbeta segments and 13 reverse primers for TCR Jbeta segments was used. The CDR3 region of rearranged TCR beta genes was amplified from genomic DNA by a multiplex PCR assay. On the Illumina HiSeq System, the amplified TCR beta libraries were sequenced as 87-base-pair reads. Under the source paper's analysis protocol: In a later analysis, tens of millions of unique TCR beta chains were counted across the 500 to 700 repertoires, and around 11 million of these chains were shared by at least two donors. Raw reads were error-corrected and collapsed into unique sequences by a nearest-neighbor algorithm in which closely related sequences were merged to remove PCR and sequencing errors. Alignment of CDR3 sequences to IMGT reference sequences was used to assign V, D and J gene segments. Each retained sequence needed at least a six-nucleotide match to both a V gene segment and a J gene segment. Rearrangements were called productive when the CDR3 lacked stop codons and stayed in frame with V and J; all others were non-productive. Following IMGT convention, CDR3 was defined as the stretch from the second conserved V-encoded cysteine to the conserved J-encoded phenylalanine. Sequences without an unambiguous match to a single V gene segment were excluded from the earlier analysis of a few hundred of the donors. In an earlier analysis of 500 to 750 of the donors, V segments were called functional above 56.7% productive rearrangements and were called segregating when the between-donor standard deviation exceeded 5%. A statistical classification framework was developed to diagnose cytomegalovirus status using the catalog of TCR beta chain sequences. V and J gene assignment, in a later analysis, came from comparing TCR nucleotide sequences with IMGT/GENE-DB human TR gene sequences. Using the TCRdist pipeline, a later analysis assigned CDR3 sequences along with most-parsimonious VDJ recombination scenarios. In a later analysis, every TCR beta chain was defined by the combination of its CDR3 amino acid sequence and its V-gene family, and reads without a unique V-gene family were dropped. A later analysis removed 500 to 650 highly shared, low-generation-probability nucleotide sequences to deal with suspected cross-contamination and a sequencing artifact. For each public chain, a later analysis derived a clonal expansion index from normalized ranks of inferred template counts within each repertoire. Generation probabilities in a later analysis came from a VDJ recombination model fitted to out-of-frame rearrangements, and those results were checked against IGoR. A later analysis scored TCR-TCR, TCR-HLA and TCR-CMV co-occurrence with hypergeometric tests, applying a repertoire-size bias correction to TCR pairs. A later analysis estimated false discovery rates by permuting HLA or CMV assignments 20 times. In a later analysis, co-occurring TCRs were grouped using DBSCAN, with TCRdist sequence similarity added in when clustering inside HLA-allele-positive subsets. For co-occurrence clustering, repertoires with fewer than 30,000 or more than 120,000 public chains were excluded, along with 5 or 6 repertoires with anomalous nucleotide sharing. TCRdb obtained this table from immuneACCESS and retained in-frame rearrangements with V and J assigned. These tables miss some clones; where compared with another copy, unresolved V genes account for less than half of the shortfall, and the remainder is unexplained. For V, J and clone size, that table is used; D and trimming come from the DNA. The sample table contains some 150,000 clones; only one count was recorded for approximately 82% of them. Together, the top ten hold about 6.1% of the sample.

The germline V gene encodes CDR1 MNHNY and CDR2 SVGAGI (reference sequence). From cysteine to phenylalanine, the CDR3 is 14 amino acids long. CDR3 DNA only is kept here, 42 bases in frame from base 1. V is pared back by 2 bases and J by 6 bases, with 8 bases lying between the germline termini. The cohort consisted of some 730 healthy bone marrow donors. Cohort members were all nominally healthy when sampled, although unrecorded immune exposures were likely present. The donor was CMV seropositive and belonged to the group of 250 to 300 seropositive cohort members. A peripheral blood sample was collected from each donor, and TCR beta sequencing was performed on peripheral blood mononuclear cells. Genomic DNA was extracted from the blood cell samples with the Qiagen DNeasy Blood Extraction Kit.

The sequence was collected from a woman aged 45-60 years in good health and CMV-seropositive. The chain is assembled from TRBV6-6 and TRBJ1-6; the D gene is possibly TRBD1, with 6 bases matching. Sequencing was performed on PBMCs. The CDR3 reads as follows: CASSYGGANSPLHF. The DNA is TGTGCCAGCAGTTACGGGGGGGCTAATTCACCCCTCCACTTT.